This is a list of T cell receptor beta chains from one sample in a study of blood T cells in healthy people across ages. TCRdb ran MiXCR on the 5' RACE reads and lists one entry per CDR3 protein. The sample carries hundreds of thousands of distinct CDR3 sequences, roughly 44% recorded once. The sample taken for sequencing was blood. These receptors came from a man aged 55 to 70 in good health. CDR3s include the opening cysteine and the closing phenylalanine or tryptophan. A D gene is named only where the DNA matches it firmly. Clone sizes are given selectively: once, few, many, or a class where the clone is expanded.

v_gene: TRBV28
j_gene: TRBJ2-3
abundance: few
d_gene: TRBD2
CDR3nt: TGTGCCAGCAGTTATGATAGCGGGGGGGATATCACAGATACGCAGTATTTT
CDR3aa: CASSYDSGGDITDTQYF

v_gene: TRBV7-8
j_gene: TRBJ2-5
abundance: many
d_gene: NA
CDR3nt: TGTGCCAGCAGCTTAAGGGAAGGGTCCCTGCCGGGAGAGACCCAGTACTTC
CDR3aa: CASSLREGSLPGETQYF

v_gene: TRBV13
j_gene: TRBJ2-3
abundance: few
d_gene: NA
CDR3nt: TGTGCCAGCAGGCTAGGGGCCTCCACAGATACGCAGTATTTT
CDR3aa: CASRLGASTDTQYF

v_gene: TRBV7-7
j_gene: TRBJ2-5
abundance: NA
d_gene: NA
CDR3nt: TGTGCCAGCAGCTTAGGGTCTGGCTTCCCCCGCCAAGAGACCCAGTACTTC
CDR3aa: CASSLGSGFPRQETQYF

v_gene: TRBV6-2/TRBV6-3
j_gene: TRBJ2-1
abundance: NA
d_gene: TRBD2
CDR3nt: TGTGCCAGCAGTCCTCGGGTAGCGGGGGAGCAGTTCTTC
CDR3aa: CASSPRVAGEQFF

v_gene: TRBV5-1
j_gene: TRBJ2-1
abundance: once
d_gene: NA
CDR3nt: TGCGCCTGCAGCTCGGCACTGAATGAGCAGTTCTTC
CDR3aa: CACSSALNEQFF

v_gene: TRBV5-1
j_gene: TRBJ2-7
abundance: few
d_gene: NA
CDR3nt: TGCGCCAGCAGCTTGTCGGGGATCGAGCAGTACTTC
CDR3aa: CASSLSGIEQYF

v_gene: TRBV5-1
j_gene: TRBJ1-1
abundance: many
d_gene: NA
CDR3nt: TGCGCCAGCAGCTTGGACACCAGGGGTACCACTGAAGCTTTCTTT
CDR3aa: CASSLDTRGTTEAFF

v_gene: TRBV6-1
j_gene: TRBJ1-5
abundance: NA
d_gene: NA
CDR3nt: TGTGCCAGCAGTAGGCAGGACACTCTTCTTGAGCCCCAGCATTTT
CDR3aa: CASSRQDTLLEPQHF

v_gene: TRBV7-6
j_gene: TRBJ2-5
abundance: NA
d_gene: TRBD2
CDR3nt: TGTGCCAGCAGCTTAGGGGCTAGCGGGGCTACGTACCAAGAGACCCAGTACTTC
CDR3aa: CASSLGASGATYQETQYF

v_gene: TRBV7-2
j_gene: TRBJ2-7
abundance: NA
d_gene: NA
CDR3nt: TGTGCCAGCAGCGCGATACAGGGTCGCGAGCAGTACTTC
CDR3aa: CASSAIQGREQYF

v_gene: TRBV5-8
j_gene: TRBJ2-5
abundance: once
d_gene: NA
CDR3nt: TGTGCCAGCAGCTTTACCGGGTCTCGAACAGAGACCCAGTACTTC
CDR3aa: CASSFTGSRTETQYF

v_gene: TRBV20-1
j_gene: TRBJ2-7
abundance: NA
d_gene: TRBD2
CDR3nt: TGCAGTGCTAAAGAACTAGCGGGAGTAAACGAGCAGTACTTC
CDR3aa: CSAKELAGVNEQYF

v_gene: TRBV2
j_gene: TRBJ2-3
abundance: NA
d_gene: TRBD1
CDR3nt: TGTGCCAGCTTCGACAGGGACGATTGGACAGATACGCAGTATTTT
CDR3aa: CASFDRDDWTDTQYF

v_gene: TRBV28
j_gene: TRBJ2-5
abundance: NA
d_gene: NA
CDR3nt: TGTGCCAGCAACCTAGGCAGTCAAGAGACCCAGTACTTC
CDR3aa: CASNLGSQETQYF

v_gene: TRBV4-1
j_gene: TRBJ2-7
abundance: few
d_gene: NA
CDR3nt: TGCGCCAGCAGCGGTGGGGGACTCTCCTACGAGCAGTACTTC
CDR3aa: CASSGGGLSYEQYF

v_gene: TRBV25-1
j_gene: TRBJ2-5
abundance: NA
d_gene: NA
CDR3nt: TGTGCCAGCAGTCGACTTGGGCAGGGCGAAGAGACCCAGTACTTC
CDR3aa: CASSRLGQGEETQYF

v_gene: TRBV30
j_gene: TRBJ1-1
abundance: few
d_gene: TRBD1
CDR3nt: TGTGCCTGGAGTAGGTACAGGGGGGACTTCATGAACACTGAAGCTTTCTTT
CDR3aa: CAWSRYRGDFMNTEAFF

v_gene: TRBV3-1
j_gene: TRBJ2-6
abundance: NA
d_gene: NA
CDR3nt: TGTGCCAGCAACGATCAACTGACGGGGGCCGGGGCCAACGTCCTGACTTTC
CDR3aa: CASNDQLTGAGANVLTF

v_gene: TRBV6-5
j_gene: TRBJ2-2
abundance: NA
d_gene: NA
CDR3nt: TGTGCCAGCAGTTCCCAACCCAGGCAGGCCACCGGGGAGCTGTTTTTT
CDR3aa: CASSSQPRQATGELFF

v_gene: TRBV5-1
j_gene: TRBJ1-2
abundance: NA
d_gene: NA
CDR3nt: TGCGCCAGCAGCAAAGGCGGAGGATCTAACTATGGCTACACCTTC
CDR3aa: CASSKGGGSNYGYTF

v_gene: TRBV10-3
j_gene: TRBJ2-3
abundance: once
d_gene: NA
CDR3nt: TGTACCATCAGTGAGCGACAGCACCCAGATACGCAGTATTTT
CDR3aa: CTISERQHPDTQYF

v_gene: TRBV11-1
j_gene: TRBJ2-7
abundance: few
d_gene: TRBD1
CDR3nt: TGTGCCAGCAGCTTATGGACAGGGAAGGCCTACGAGCAGTACTTC
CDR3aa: CASSLWTGKAYEQYF

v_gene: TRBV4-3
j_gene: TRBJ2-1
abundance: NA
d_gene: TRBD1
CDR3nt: TGCGCCAGCAGCCAAAGGCGTTCGGGACAGGGTAGGAATGAGCAGTTCTTC
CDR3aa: CASSQRRSGQGRNEQFF

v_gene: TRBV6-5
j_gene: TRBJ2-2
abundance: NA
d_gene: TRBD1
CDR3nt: TGTGCCAGCAGCCCCGGGACAGGGGCCACCGGGGAGCTGTTTTTT
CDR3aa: CASSPGTGATGELFF

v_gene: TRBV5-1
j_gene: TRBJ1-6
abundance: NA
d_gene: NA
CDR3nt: TGCGCCAGCAGCTTGGAGTCAGGGGTGAATAATTCACCCCTCCACTTT
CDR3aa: CASSLESGVNNSPLHF

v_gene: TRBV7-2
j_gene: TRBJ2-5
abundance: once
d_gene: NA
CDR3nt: TGTGCCAGCAGCCAGGGAAAGACCCAGTACTTC
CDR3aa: CASSQGKTQYF

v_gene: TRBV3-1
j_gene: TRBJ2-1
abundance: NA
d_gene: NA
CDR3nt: TGTGCCAGCAGCCAAGTCCTTAGGGATGAGCAGTTCTTC
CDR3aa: CASSQVLRDEQFF

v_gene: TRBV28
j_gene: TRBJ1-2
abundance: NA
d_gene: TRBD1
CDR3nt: TGTGCCAGCAGTTTAGGTGCAGGGGGCTATGGCTACACCTTC
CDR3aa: CASSLGAGGYGYTF

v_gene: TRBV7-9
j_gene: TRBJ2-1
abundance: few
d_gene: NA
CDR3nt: TGTGCCAGCAGCTTAGCGGGGGACCACAATGAGCAGTTCTTC
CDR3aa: CASSLAGDHNEQFF

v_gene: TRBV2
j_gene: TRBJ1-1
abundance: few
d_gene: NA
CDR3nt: TGTGCCAGCACGACCCCACCATGGGTGAACACTGAAGCTTTCTTT
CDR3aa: CASTTPPWVNTEAFF

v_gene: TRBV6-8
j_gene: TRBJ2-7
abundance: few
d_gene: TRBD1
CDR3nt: TGTGCCAGCAGTACCTATCCCGGGACAGCCACCTACGAGCAGTACTTC
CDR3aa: CASSTYPGTATYEQYF

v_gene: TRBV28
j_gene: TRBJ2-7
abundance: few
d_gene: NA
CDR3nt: TGTGCCAGCAGTTTATTGGAACGCTCGGGCAAAATTGGGAGGGCGGGACATATACGCGAGCAGTACTTC
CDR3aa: CASSLLERSGKIGRAGHIREQYF

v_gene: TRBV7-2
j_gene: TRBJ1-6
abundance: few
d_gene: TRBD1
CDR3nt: TGTGCCAGCAGCCCCTACGGACAGGAAAGATATAATTCACCCCTCCACTTT
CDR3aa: CASSPYGQERYNSPLHF

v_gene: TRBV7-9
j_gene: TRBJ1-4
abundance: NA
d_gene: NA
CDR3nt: TGTGCCAGCAGCTTGCAGTTAAGTAATGAAAAACTGTTTTTT
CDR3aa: CASSLQLSNEKLFF

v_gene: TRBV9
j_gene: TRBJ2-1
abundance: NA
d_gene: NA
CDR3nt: TGTGCCAGCAGCGAAACAGGGAGCTCCTACAATGAGCAGTTCTTC
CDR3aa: CASSETGSSYNEQFF

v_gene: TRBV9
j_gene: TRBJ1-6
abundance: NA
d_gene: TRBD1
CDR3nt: TGTGCCAGCAGCTCCGCAGGGGGCAATTCACCCCTCCACTTT
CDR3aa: CASSSAGGNSPLHF

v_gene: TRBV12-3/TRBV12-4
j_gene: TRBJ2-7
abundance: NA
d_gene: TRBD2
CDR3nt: TGTGCCAGCAGTTTGCGGGAGCAGGGTAGCTACGAGCAGTACTTC
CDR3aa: CASSLREQGSYEQYF

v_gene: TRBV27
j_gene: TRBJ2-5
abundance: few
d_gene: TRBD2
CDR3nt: TGTGCCAGCAGTCCCTCTAGCGGGGGACAAGAGACCCAGTACTTC
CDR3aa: CASSPSSGGQETQYF